This TCR beta chain was observed in a study of beta chain features in type 1 diabetes. As every portion of the isolated RNA was reverse transcribed, the sequencing read expressed TCRB transcripts. TCRdb keeps only in-frame clones here, not all; method: immunoSEQ multiplex PCR. The sample shows around 400,000 clones, about 12% of them seen only once. The sequenced sample was naive CD4+ T cells from blood. The sequence derives from a man younger than 35 in good health.

CDR3 residues: CASSIGRGSYEQYF. The CDR3 DNA sequence: TGTGCCAGTAGTATAGGTCGCGGGAGCTACGAGCAGTACTTC. The V gene is TRBV19, the J gene TRBJ2-7, with 7 nucleotides matching TRBD2. Germline loops: CDR1 LNHDA, CDR2 SQIVND (reference sequence). The CDR3 totals 14 residues. The V gene end was trimmed by 1 base and the J gene end by 3 bases; junction bases not matched to a gene: 3.